The rows below give T cell receptor beta chains drawn from one sample of a study of blood T cell repertoires in COVID-19. The protocol was immunoSEQ multiplex PCR, while the TCRdb copy is restricted to in-frame clones and leaves out a portion. Among about 140,000 clones, roughly 80% were seen once, and the ten largest hold approximately 4.1%. The sample comprised peripheral blood. The receptors shown here come from an elderly woman with acute or convalescent COVID-19. Each CDR3 is given with its conserved first and last residue. Fields, in order: clone size, D gene, J gene, V gene, CDR3 DNA, CDR3 protein. A D gene is named only where the DNA matches it firmly. Clone size appears in some rows only: once, few, many, or a class for an expanded clone.

clone_size: -
d_call: -
j_call: TRBJ2-7
v_call: TRBV27
cdr3_nt: TGTGCCAGCCGACTAATGGGCGGCGAGCAGTACTTC
cdr3_aa: CASRLMGGEQYF

clone_size: -
d_call: TRBD2
j_call: TRBJ2-5
v_call: TRBV5-1
cdr3_nt: TGCGCCAGCAGCTCCGGACTAGCTGGGGGCCAAGAGACCCAGTACTTC
cdr3_aa: CASSSGLAGGQETQYF

clone_size: -
d_call: -
j_call: TRBJ1-2
v_call: TRBV19
cdr3_nt: TGTGCCAGTTCTCCACAGGGCTCCTATGGCTACACCTTC
cdr3_aa: CASSPQGSYGYTF

clone_size: -
d_call: TRBD1
j_call: TRBJ2-7
v_call: TRBV4-1
cdr3_nt: TGCGCCAGCAGCCTTCTTCGGGGGACAGGCCGGTACGAGCAGTACTTC
cdr3_aa: CASSLLRGTGRYEQYF

clone_size: once
d_call: -
j_call: TRBJ1-2
v_call: TRBV6-6
cdr3_nt: TGTGCCAGCAGCCCCGAGCCGGGCGGGTATGGCTACACCTTC
cdr3_aa: CASSPEPGGYGYTF

clone_size: -
d_call: -
j_call: TRBJ1-2
v_call: TRBV10-2
cdr3_nt: TGCGCCAGTCGTGGCCGGGACGGCAGGGGTTATCCTGTCTACACCTTC
cdr3_aa: CASRGRDGRGYPVYTF

clone_size: -
d_call: -
j_call: TRBJ1-5
v_call: TRBV5-1
cdr3_nt: TGCGCCAGCAGCTTGACGGGAAATCAGCCCCAGCATTTT
cdr3_aa: CASSLTGNQPQHF

clone_size: -
d_call: TRBD2
j_call: TRBJ2-1
v_call: TRBV18
cdr3_nt: TGTGCCAGCTCACAAAACCCCGGACTAGCGCCATACAATGAGCAGTTCTTC
cdr3_aa: CASSQNPGLAPYNEQFF

clone_size: -
d_call: -
j_call: TRBJ2-1
v_call: TRBV28
cdr3_nt: TGTGCCAGCAGTTTTTCTCGAGGAATTGGCGGTAATGAGCAGTTCTTC
cdr3_aa: CASSFSRGIGGNEQFF

clone_size: -
d_call: -
j_call: TRBJ1-1
v_call: TRBV18
cdr3_nt: TGTGCCAGCTCACGGGGGGGGACTGAAGCTTTCTTT
cdr3_aa: CASSRGGTEAFF

clone_size: once
d_call: TRBD2
j_call: TRBJ2-1
v_call: TRBV19
cdr3_nt: TGTGCCAGTAGTAACAAAAGGCGAGCGGGAGCCAATGAGCAGTTCTTC
cdr3_aa: CASSNKRRAGANEQFF

clone_size: few
d_call: -
j_call: TRBJ1-5
v_call: TRBV5-5
cdr3_nt: TGTGCCAGCAGCTTGGGGCTTGACAGGTACAATCAGCCCCAGCATTTT
cdr3_aa: CASSLGLDRYNQPQHF

clone_size: -
d_call: -
j_call: TRBJ2-3
v_call: TRBV18
cdr3_nt: TGTGCCAGCTCCCCCACGGTGGGAGTCGCAGATACGCAGTATTTT
cdr3_aa: CASSPTVGVADTQYF

clone_size: -
d_call: -
j_call: TRBJ2-7
v_call: TRBV7-9
cdr3_nt: TGTGCCAGCAGCTTAGACTCCACGTACGAGCAGTACTTC
cdr3_aa: CASSLDSTYEQYF

clone_size: -
d_call: -
j_call: TRBJ2-2
v_call: TRBV5-1
cdr3_nt: TGCGCCAGCATCAGTCCGACGAACACCGGGGAGCTGTTTTTT
cdr3_aa: CASISPTNTGELFF

clone_size: -
d_call: TRBD1
j_call: TRBJ1-2
v_call: TRBV2
cdr3_nt: TGTGCCAGCAGCTCCGGGACAGCATATGGCTACACCTTC
cdr3_aa: CASSSGTAYGYTF

clone_size: -
d_call: TRBD2
j_call: TRBJ2-1
v_call: TRBV11-2
cdr3_nt: TGTGCCAGCAGCCTAGGGACTAGCGGGGGGATAAACAATGAGCAGTTCTTC
cdr3_aa: CASSLGTSGGINNEQFF

clone_size: -
d_call: -
j_call: TRBJ1-1
v_call: TRBV29-1
cdr3_nt: TGCAGCGCAGCGGAAGTCGTCGGGGGGAACACTGAAGCTTTCTTT
cdr3_aa: CSAAEVVGGNTEAFF

clone_size: -
d_call: TRBD2
j_call: TRBJ2-7
v_call: TRBV7-9
cdr3_nt: TGTGCCAGCAGCTCCCCCGGCGGGAGGCCCGTATACGCCTACGAGCAGTACTTC
cdr3_aa: CASSSPGGRPVYAYEQYF

clone_size: -
d_call: -
j_call: TRBJ1-1
v_call: TRBV25-1
cdr3_nt: TGTGCCAGCAGTGAACGTCGGGGGTTGGACACTGAAGCTTTCTTT
cdr3_aa: CASSERRGLDTEAFF

clone_size: -
d_call: -
j_call: TRBJ2-5
v_call: TRBV6-5
cdr3_nt: TGTGCCAGCAGTTACTACTCGCGGGGCCAAGAGACCCAGTACTTC
cdr3_aa: CASSYYSRGQETQYF

clone_size: -
d_call: TRBD2
j_call: TRBJ2-1
v_call: TRBV11-2
cdr3_nt: TGTGCCAGCAGCGAACTAGCGTACTACAATGAGCAGTTCTTC
cdr3_aa: CASSELAYYNEQFF

clone_size: -
d_call: -
j_call: TRBJ2-7
v_call: TRBV28
cdr3_nt: TGTGCCAGCAGTTCGCCCAGAGGGCAGATTTTCTACGAGCAGTACTTC
cdr3_aa: CASSSPRGQIFYEQYF

clone_size: -
d_call: -
j_call: TRBJ2-5
v_call: TRBV3-1/TRBV3-2
cdr3_nt: TGTGCCAGCAGCCAACAACTAGCACGAGAGACCCAGTACTTC
cdr3_aa: CASSQQLARETQYF

clone_size: -
d_call: -
j_call: TRBJ2-7
v_call: TRBV5-1
cdr3_nt: TGCGCCAGCAGCTTGTCCCTCTCTCCCCCGGGCGAGCAGTACTTC
cdr3_aa: CASSLSLSPPGEQYF

clone_size: -
d_call: TRBD2
j_call: TRBJ2-3
v_call: TRBV9
cdr3_nt: TGTGCCAGCAGCACCCGGGGGGGGGCGGACTGGGGAGATACGCAGTATTTT
cdr3_aa: CASSTRGGADWGDTQYF

clone_size: -
d_call: -
j_call: TRBJ1-2
v_call: TRBV6-5
cdr3_nt: TGTGCCAGCAGGTCGGGATACGGCTACACCTTC
cdr3_aa: CASRSGYGYTF

clone_size: -
d_call: -
j_call: TRBJ2-7
v_call: TRBV4-2
cdr3_nt: TGTGCCAGCAGCCAAGATAGTAAAGCGGATCTAAATTACGAGCAGTACTTC
cdr3_aa: CASSQDSKADLNYEQYF

clone_size: -
d_call: -
j_call: TRBJ1-5
v_call: TRBV5-1
cdr3_nt: TGCGCCAGCAGCTTAGACGACTCGGGGCCCCAGCATTTT
cdr3_aa: CASSLDDSGPQHF

clone_size: -
d_call: -
j_call: TRBJ2-1
v_call: TRBV5-1
cdr3_nt: TGCGCCAGCAGCTTGACAGGGAATAGCCGGATCACGAGCGATGAGCAGTTCTTC
cdr3_aa: CASSLTGNSRITSDEQFF

clone_size: once
d_call: TRBD2
j_call: TRBJ2-1
v_call: TRBV5-1
cdr3_nt: TGCGCCAGCAGCTTGGTTGGACTAGCGGGACGCAATGAGCAGTTCTTC
cdr3_aa: CASSLVGLAGRNEQFF

clone_size: -
d_call: -
j_call: TRBJ1-2
v_call: TRBV5-6
cdr3_nt: TGTGCCAGCAGCTTGGCGCCGACAGCAATCTATGGCTACACCTTC
cdr3_aa: CASSLAPTAIYGYTF

clone_size: -
d_call: -
j_call: TRBJ2-1
v_call: TRBV5-6
cdr3_nt: TGTGCCAGCAGCTTGTACAGCAACAATGAGCAGTTCTTC
cdr3_aa: CASSLYSNNEQFF

clone_size: -
d_call: -
j_call: TRBJ2-3
v_call: TRBV25-1
cdr3_nt: TGTGCCAGCAGTACATCCGCGGCGCGCGGCACAGATACGCAGTATTTT
cdr3_aa: CASSTSAARGTDTQYF

clone_size: -
d_call: -
j_call: TRBJ1-2
v_call: TRBV9
cdr3_nt: TGTGCCAGCAGCCCTCGGATGGGAGATGGCTACACCTTC
cdr3_aa: CASSPRMGDGYTF

clone_size: -
d_call: -
j_call: TRBJ2-6
v_call: TRBV10-3
cdr3_nt: TGTGCCATCAGTGAACAGGCCCCTGGGGCCAACGTCCTGACTTTC
cdr3_aa: CAISEQAPGANVLTF

clone_size: -
d_call: TRBD2
j_call: TRBJ2-7
v_call: TRBV5-1
cdr3_nt: TGCGCCAGCAGCTTGGATGTAGCGGGAGGCTCCTACGAGCAGTACTTC
cdr3_aa: CASSLDVAGGSYEQYF

clone_size: -
d_call: TRBD2
j_call: TRBJ2-2
v_call: TRBV28
cdr3_nt: TGTGCCAGCAGTTTCGGGAGGGACACCGGGGAGCTGTTTTTT
cdr3_aa: CASSFGRDTGELFF

clone_size: -
d_call: -
j_call: TRBJ1-1
v_call: TRBV24-1
cdr3_nt: TGTGCCACCAGTGCCACGGGCCTCCAGGGGAACACTGAAGCTTTCTTT
cdr3_aa: CATSATGLQGNTEAFF

clone_size: -
d_call: TRBD1
j_call: TRBJ1-4
v_call: TRBV7-9
cdr3_nt: TGTGCCAGCAGCTTTCGGCCGGGACAGGGGGCGTTTGGTGAAAAACTGTTTTTT
cdr3_aa: CASSFRPGQGAFGEKLFF